The source of this T cell receptor (beta chain) is a study of blood T cells in healthy people across ages. Combining a sample-barcoded 5' primer with a J-beta primer mix, a second PCR ran for roughly 6 to 12 cycles. Researchers report that a template-switch adaptor with 12 random nucleotides tagged each cDNA molecule. Via MiXCR, TCRdb re-called the 5' RACE reads, giving one row per CDR3 protein. The sample yields 700,000 or so distinct CDR3 sequences, about 24% seen once. In germline, CDR1 is DFQATT, CDR2 SNEGSKA (reference sequence). Trimming cost V 6 bases and J 1 base, with 15 bases left between them. CDR3 size: 14 residues.

The receptor was isolated from a man in his 70s in good health. Input material: blood. This chain joins TRBV20-1 and TRBJ1-1; D remains unclear. The CDR3 sequence is CSATDPRGNTEAFF. The CDR3 region has the DNA TGCAGTGCCACCGACCCTAGAGGGAACACTGAAGCTTTCTTT.